Each of the 23 T cell receptor beta chains below was sequenced from the same sample in a study of PD-L1 blockade in urothelial cancer. The assay was immunoSEQ multiplex PCR, and TCRdb's table has in-frame clones only and misses some. The data show 55,000 to 80,000 clones, 81% seen once. Time point reported: pretreatment peripheral blood. The sequencing here drew on PBMCs, taken around atezolizumab (anti-PD-L1) treatment. These receptors were taken from a man aged 70 or older with urothelial cancer.

The chain joins TRBV18 to TRBJ2-1; 9 positions agree with TRBD2. The CDR3 covers 13 residues. From germline, CDR1 is KGHSH and CDR2 LQKENI. The junction had 10 bases not matched to a gene; V was cut back by 3 bases and J by 16 bases. This chain's CDR3 is CASSPIAGEGEFF. The CDR3 bases are TGTGCCAGCTCACCGATAGCGGGAGAAGGGGAATTCTTC.

This rearrangement joins TRBV4-2 to TRBJ2-5, with D tentatively TRBD2 (5 bases). The CDR3 covers 15 residues. CDR1 LGHNA and CDR2 YNFKEQ come from the germline V gene. V was pared by 0 bases and J by 4 bases, with 12 bases between. CDR3 DNA: TGTGCCAGCAGCCAAGATCGAGGACTCAGAGAGACCCAGTACTTC. Translation gives CASSQDRGLRETQYF.

CDR3: CASSFVSGRAADTQYF. The CDR3 nucleotides read TGTGCCAGCAGCTTCGTTAGCGGGAGGGCCGCAGATACGCAGTATTTT. The chain has TRBV5-8 and TRBJ2-3; 11 bases line up with TRBD2. Germline trimming cut 2 bases from V and 4 bases from J; bases unmatched to any gene: 6. This CDR3 is 16 amino acids long. The germline V gene has CDR1 SGHTS and CDR2 YDEGEE.

This sequence joins TRBV11-2 and TRBJ2-5; 7 nucleotides agree with TRBD1. The J call may be incorrect, as the DNA end agrees better with TRBJ2-7. The CDR3 is 18 residues long. Germline CDR1 is SGHAT and CDR2 is FQNNGV. For the CDR3, the DNA is TGTGCCAGCAGCTCCCAGAATAGCCACAGGGGCCGTCCCTACGAGCAGTACTTC. Residues: CASSSQNSHRGRPYEQYF.

J is TRBJ2-4 and V is TRBV27; 9 positions match TRBD2. Germline V gene lookup returns CDR1 MNHEY and CDR2 SMNVEV (reference sequence). The CDR3 contains 15 residues. Trimming took 6 bases from V and 6 from J; bases not matched to a gene: 9. The CDR3 protein is CASSPGLARGNIQYF. The CDR3 DNA is TGTGCCAGCAGCCCCGGACTAGCGAGAGGAAACATTCAGTACTTC.

The rearrangement joins TRBV5-1 to TRBJ1-2, with TRBD1 as a possible D gene (5 bases). Trimming took off 0 bases at V and 4 bases at J, with 13 bases between the two ends. The CDR3 is 15 residues long. Germline V gene sequence: CDR1 SGHRS, CDR2 YFSETQ. The chain's CDR3 is CASSLGGAGGYGYTF. The CDR3 region has the DNA TGCGCCAGCAGCTTGGGAGGCGCCGGGGGCTATGGCTACACCTTC.

The chain joins TRBV6-1 to TRBJ2-4; 7 positions match TRBD2. This CDR3 is 15 amino acids long. V shed 0 bases, J shed 3 bases, and the junction held 2 bases outside the gene matches. Germline V gene sequence: CDR1 MNHNS, CDR2 SASEGT. The CDR3 coding sequence is TGTGCCAGCAGTGAAGCTGGGGGGGACAAAAACATTCAGTACTTC. Translated: CASSEAGGDKNIQYF.

J is TRBJ1-1 and V is TRBV28, with a tentative D call TRBD1 (6 bases). The germline CDR1 and CDR2 sequences are MDHEN and SYDVKM. The CDR3 spans 13 residues. V was clipped by 2 bases and J by 6 bases, with 10 bases between them. For the CDR3, the DNA is TGTGCCAGCAGTTTAGGGGAGGGGGCTGAAGCTTTCTTT. It codes for CASSLGEGAEAFF.

This sequence joins TRBV19 and TRBJ1-3, with a possible D match to TRBD1 (6 bases). The V and J ends lost 1 base and 0 bases respectively, with 13 bases between them. This CDR3 is 17 amino acids long. Germline V lookup: CDR1 LNHDA, CDR2 SQIVND (reference sequence). In nucleotides, the CDR3 is TGTGCCAGTAGTATAGCCGGACAGCCTGGCTCTGGAAACACCATATATTTT. Translation: CASSIAGQPGSGNTIYF.

The chain joins TRBV5-1 to TRBJ2-5; D might be TRBD1 (5 bases). V lost 0 bases, J lost 1 base, and 7 bases lay in between. In germline, CDR1 is SGHRS, CDR2 YFSETQ. CDR3 length: 14 residues. Here the CDR3 DNA reads TGCGCCAGCAGCTTGGGACAGTTCCAAGAGACCCAGTACTTC. Translated, it gives CASSLGQFQETQYF.

The chain is built from TRBV7-6 and TRBJ1-3; 7 bases are shared with TRBD1. CDR1 is SGHVS, CDR2 FNYEAQ, per germline. The length of the CDR3 is 17 residues. V trimming: 0 bases; J trimming: 0 bases; junction bases outside the gene matches: 5. CDR3 coding DNA: TGTGCCAGCAGCTTAGCCCCGGGACAGCGCTCTGGAAACACCATATATTTT. It translates to CASSLAPGQRSGNTIYF. The entire variable domain, with the rest obtained from reference TRBV7-6 and TRBJ1-3, is as follows: GAGVSQSPRYKVTKRGQDVALRCDPISGHVSLYWYRQALGQGPEFLTYFNYEAQQDKSGLPNDRFSAERPEGSISTLTIQRTEQRDSAMYRCASSLAPGQRSGNTIYFGEGSWLTVV.

The chain couples TRBV19 to TRBJ2-3, with D possibly TRBD2 on 7 matching bases. This CDR3 is 16 amino acids long. V dropped 5 bases and J dropped 3 bases, with 18 bases sitting between them. The germline CDR1 and CDR2 sequences are LNHDA and SQIVND (reference sequence). The CDR3 nucleotides read TGTGCCAGTAGTTCCCTTAGGGGGGGAGAAACAGATACGCAGTATTTT. It is translated as CASSSLRGGETDTQYF. The full variable domain, completed using reference TRBV19 and TRBJ2-3, is DGGITQSPKYLFRKEGQNVTLSCEQNLNHDAMYWYRQDPGQGLRLIYYSQIVNDFQKGDIAEGYSVSREKKESFPLTVTSAQKNPTAFYLCASSSLRGGETDTQYFGPGTRLTVL.

V and J are TRBV9 and TRBJ2-1; 10 nucleotides align to TRBD2. From germline, CDR1 is SGDLS and CDR2 YYNGEE. V was clipped by 3 bases and J by 8 bases; unmatched bases: 14. This CDR3 has 17 residues. In nucleotides, the CDR3 is TGTGCCAGCAGCGCGCGAAGGGAACTAGCGGGATTGGATGAGCAGTTCTTC. This translates into CASSARRELAGLDEQFF.

The chain uses TRBV6-5 and TRBJ1-1; no definite D call. Deletions cut 2 bases from V and 4 bases from J, with 5 bases between. The CDR3 has 12 residues. Germline CDR1 is MNHEY and CDR2 is SVGAGI. The CDR3 region is CASSYEGTEAFF. DNA for the CDR3: TGTGCCAGCAGTTACGAGGGCACTGAAGCTTTCTTT.

V and J are TRBV18 and TRBJ2-5, with 7 bases identical to TRBD1. The CDR3 has 13 amino acids. V trimming: 4 bases; J trimming: 5 bases; junction bases outside the gene matches: 4. Per germline, CDR1 KGHSH and CDR2 LQKENI. The CDR3 sequence is CASSLQGYETQYF. The CDR3 DNA sequence: TGTGCCAGCTCACTACAGGGGTACGAGACCCAGTACTTC.

The CDR3 region is CASSLPGNQPQHF. The CDR3 DNA follows: TGCGCCAGCAGTCTTCCGGGCAATCAGCCCCAGCATTTT. The chain joins TRBV10-2 to TRBJ1-5; D remains ambiguous. This CDR3 contains 13 residues. The germline V gene encodes CDR1 WSHSY and CDR2 SAAADI. V lost 5 bases to trimming and J lost 2 bases, with 7 bases between them.

The chain uses TRBV28 and TRBJ2-7; TRBD1 might be the D (6 bases). Between the trimmed V and J ends, which lost 4 bases and 5 bases, there was a span of 15 bases. This CDR3 is built from 14 residues. Germline assignment: CDR1 MDHEN and CDR2 SYDVKM. The CDR3 region has the DNA TGTGCCAGCAGTTATTCAGGGGCTCTGGACGAGCAGTACTTC. This codes for CASSYSGALDEQYF.

The chain uses TRBV5-4 and TRBJ1-5, with 12 bases identical to TRBD1. This CDR3 is 17 amino acids long. The germline gives CDR1 SGHNT, CDR2 YYREEE (reference sequence). With 7 bases clipped from V and 0 bases from J, the junction kept 8 bases outside the gene matches. This CDR3 reads CASPWDRGLPSNQPQHF. The CDR3 coding sequence is TGTGCCAGCCCCTGGGACAGGGGGCTTCCTAGCAATCAGCCCCAGCATTTT. The full variable domain, its missing parts supplied by reference TRBV5-4 and TRBJ1-5, is ETGVTQSPTHLIKTRGQQVTLRCSSQSGHNTVSWYQQALGQGPQFIFQYYREEENGRGNFPPRFSGLQFPNYSSELNVNALELDDSALYLCASPWDRGLPSNQPQHFGDGTRLSIL.

V usage is TRBV10-3 and J usage is TRBJ2-3; 14 bases match TRBD2. Germline CDR1 is ENHRY and CDR2 is SYGVKD. This CDR3 is 15 amino acids long. V was pared by 10 bases and J by 6 bases, with 9 bases of the junction left unmatched. The CDR3 bases are TGTGCCACTGGGGGGACTAGCGGGGGAACGGATACGCAGTATTTT. It translates to CATGGTSGGTDTQYF.

The chain links TRBV5-5 to TRBJ2-7; 9 bases are shared with TRBD1. The CDR3 length is 14 residues. Per the germline V gene, CDR1 is SGHKS and CDR2 is YYEKEE (reference sequence). The V and J ends lost 0 bases and 3 bases, in that order; junction bases with no gene match: 1. This chain's CDR3 is CASSLGQGGYEQYF. The CDR3 DNA reads TGTGCCAGCAGCTTGGGACAGGGGGGCTACGAGCAGTACTTC. Full variable domain (remainder filled in from reference TRBV5-5 and TRBJ2-7): DAGVTQSPTHLIKTRGQQVTLRCSPISGHKSVSWYQQVLGQGPQFIFQYYEKEERGRGNFPDRFSARQFPNYSSELNVNALLLGDSALYLCASSLGQGGYEQYFGPGTRLTVT.

The V call is TRBV4-2, the J call TRBJ1-2, with TRBD1 as a possible D gene (6 bases). There are 15 residues in the CDR3. The germline V gene encodes CDR1 LGHNA and CDR2 YNFKEQ. The V end was cut by 0 bases, the J end by 3 bases, with 11 bases between. The DNA of the CDR3 is TGTGCCAGCAGCCAAGAACAGGGTAGCTACTATGGCTACACCTTC. Amino acid sequence: CASSQEQGSYYGYTF.

The chain joins TRBV6-1 to TRBJ2-3; 9 bases line up with TRBD2. V trimming: 3 bases; J trimming: 6 bases; junction bases outside the gene matches: 10. Germline V lookup: CDR1 MNHNS, CDR2 SASEGT. This CDR3 comprises 16 residues. CDR3 DNA sequence: TGTGCCAGCAGTGAGGGGATAGCGGGAGACTCCGATACGCAGTATTTT. Translated, it gives CASSEGIAGDSDTQYF.

The J gene is TRBJ1-1, the V gene TRBV30, with TRBD1 matching 7 bases. CDR1 is GTSNPN, CDR2 SVGIG, per germline (reference sequence). This CDR3 comprises 11 residues. The V segment lost 2 bases and the J segment 7 bases; nucleotides outside the gene matches: 1. CDR3 DNA sequence: TGTGCCTGGAGTTACAGGGGTGAAGCTTTCTTT. Its translation is CAWSYRGEAFF.